A single sample gave rise to the 16 T cell receptor beta chains below, sequenced in a study of T cell responses to AZD1222 COVID-19 vaccine. Generated by immunoSEQ multiplex PCR, the TCRdb table keeps only in-frame clones and is missing some. The table includes 80,000 to 100,000 clones, approximately 90% detected once. The material was peripheral blood, obtained on day 0 of AZD1222 vaccination. The receptors stem from an adult in good health.

With respect to this clone: At the DNA level, this CDR3 is encoded by other sequences in the same sample as well. V usage is TRBV19 and J usage is TRBJ1-3; D not certain. CDR3 size: 14 residues. V was clipped by 7 bases and J by 4 bases, with 14 bases between them. From germline, CDR1 is LNHDA and CDR2 SQIVND (reference sequence). The CDR3 region is CASTSAGSGNTIYF. The DNA for the CDR3 is TGTGCCAGTACCTCGGCGGGGTCGGGAAACACCATATATTTT. The full variable domain, in which reference TRBV19 and TRBJ1-3 provide the parts outside the CDR3, is DGGITQSPKYLFRKEGQNVTLSCEQNLNHDAMYWYRQDPGQGLRLIYYSQIVNDFQKGDIAEGYSVSREKKESFPLTVTSAQKNPTAFYLCASTSAGSGNTIYFGEGSWLTVV.

This clone showed up just a few times. The gene calls are TRBV7-6 and TRBJ1-6; perhaps TRBD1 as D (6 bases). V dropped 0 bases and J dropped 9 bases, with 15 bases sitting between them. Germline CDR1 SGHVS, CDR2 FNYEAQ. This CDR3 spans 16 amino acids. CDR3: CASSLARGRGGSPLHF. The CDR3 DNA is TGTGCCAGCAGCTTAGCGCGAGGCAGGGGCGGTTCACCCCTCCACTTT.

This chain joins TRBV7-2 and TRBJ1-4; tentatively, D is TRBD1 (6 bases). This CDR3 has 15 amino acids. Between the trimmed V and J ends, which lost 0 bases and 8 bases, there was a span of 13 bases. Per the germline V gene, CDR1 is SGHTA and CDR2 is FQGNSA. CDR3 coding DNA: TGTGCCAGCAGCTTAGCGAGGGGGTCGGGAGAAAAACTGTTTTTT. Translated, it gives CASSLARGSGEKLFF.

The rearrangement links TRBV7-2 to TRBJ2-7; the D call may be TRBD1 or TRBD2 (5 bases each). The V end was cut by 3 bases, the J end by 4 bases, with 16 bases between. The CDR3 covers 15 residues. CDR1 is SGHTA, CDR2 FQGNSA, per germline. CDR3 protein: CASSLERGAMYEQYF. CDR3 in DNA: TGTGCCAGCAGCTTGGAGCGAGGGGCCATGTACGAGCAGTACTTC.

This clone was picked up one time. The CDR3, as DNA: TGTGCCATCAGTGGGCAGGCTGCGAACACTGAAGCTTTCTTT. Translated: CAISGQAANTEAFF. The V gene is TRBV10-3, the J gene TRBJ1-1; D unclear. V was shortened by 4 bases and J by 1 base, with 10 bases between the two germline ends. Per germline, CDR1 ENHRY and CDR2 SYGVKD. This CDR3 region has 14 residues.

The rearrangement links TRBV24-1 to TRBJ1-2, with TRBD1 identical over 8 bases. This CDR3 is built from 13 residues. V gave up 9 bases and J gave up 7 bases; unmatched junction bases: 9. Germline V gene lookup returns CDR1 KGHDR and CDR2 SFDVKD. CDR3 coding DNA: TGTGCCACCGGATCCCAGGGGGCGCGTGGCTACACCTTC. It is translated as CATGSQGARGYTF.

This rearrangement joins TRBV2 to TRBJ2-7, with D perhaps TRBD1 or TRBD2 (6 bases each). From germline, CDR1 is SNHLY and CDR2 FYNNEI. Between the trimmed V and J ends, which lost 6 bases and 3 bases, there was a span of 21 bases. This CDR3 has 16 amino acids. Written as DNA, the CDR3 is TGTGCCAGCAGCCCAATGGGGGCGGGACACCTCTACGAGCAGTACTTC. Protein product: CASSPMGAGHLYEQYF.

This clone was observed once. This chain connects TRBV2 to TRBJ2-7, with a possible D match to TRBD1 (6 bases). The ends were cut back, 7 bases at V and 3 bases at J, with 16 bases in the middle. CDR3 length: 14 amino acids. Germline values: CDR1 SNHLY, CDR2 FYNNEI. CDR3 sequence: CASTATGPFYEQYF. The CDR3 DNA sequence: TGTGCCAGCACCGCGACAGGACCTTTCTACGAGCAGTACTTC.

The V call is TRBV27, the J call TRBJ2-1, with D perhaps matching TRBD2 (5 bases). From germline, CDR1 is MNHEY and CDR2 SMNVEV (reference sequence). Trimming left V 2 bases short and J 9 bases short, with 14 bases between. The CDR3 contains 14 residues. The CDR3 nucleotides read TGTGCCAGCAGTTTAGAGAGGGCCACGGGTGAGCAGTTCTTC. Translation gives CASSLERATGEQFF.

This chain links TRBV4-1 with TRBJ2-7; TRBD2 matches at 10 bases. The CDR3 is 16 residues long. Germline trimming cut 2 bases from V and 2 bases from J; bases unmatched to any gene: 6. In germline, CDR1 is MGHRA, CDR2 YSYEKL. The CDR3 is CASSQPLAGAAYEQYF. The CDR3, as DNA: TGCGCCAGCAGCCAACCCCTAGCGGGGGCCGCCTACGAGCAGTACTTC.

The chain couples TRBV7-2 to TRBJ2-3; D remains ambiguous. Germline CDR1 reads SGHTA; CDR2 reads FQGNSA. V lost 5 bases and J lost 2, with 5 bases in between. This CDR3 contains 12 residues. CDR3 DNA sequence: TGTGCCAGCAGCCCGAACACAGATACGCAGTATTTT. Encoded protein: CASSPNTDTQYF.

The CDR3 sequence: CASSPRGVGEQFF. The CDR3 DNA reads as TGTGCCAGCAGTCCCAGGGGAGTGGGTGAGCAGTTCTTC. J is TRBJ2-1 and V is TRBV12-3 or TRBV12-4; D is possibly TRBD1 (6 bases). The V end was cut by 5 bases, the J end by 9 bases, with 14 bases between. The CDR3 spans 13 residues.

The chain combines TRBV7-6 with TRBJ2-5, with D unresolved. The CDR3 loop spans 16 amino acids. Germline CDR1 SGHVS, CDR2 FNYEAQ. Trimming pared 0 bases from V and 5 bases from J, leaving 16 bases between. The DNA of the CDR3 is TGTGCCAGCAGCTTAGCGGGCACTCCCTACGGGGAGACCCAGTACTTC. Residues: CASSLAGTPYGETQYF.

The V call is TRBV18, the J call TRBJ1-2; 10 bases fit TRBD1. The V segment lost 3 bases and the J segment 6 bases; nucleotides outside the gene matches: 10. CDR1 and CDR2 (germline): KGHSH, LQKENI. The CDR3 contains 16 residues. CDR3 DNA: TGTGCCAGCTCACCCCTTGGACAGGGGGAAGTCGATGGCTACACCTTC. Protein product: CASSPLGQGEVDGYTF.

This sequence joins TRBV19 and TRBJ2-6; D assignment may be TRBD1 or TRBD2 (5 bases each). The V gene's germline CDR1 is LNHDA and CDR2 SQIVND (reference sequence). V lost 1 base to trimming and J lost 0 bases, with 10 bases between them. The CDR3 spans 17 residues. The chain's CDR3 is CASSIGQGVSGANVLTF. CDR3 sequence (DNA): TGTGCCAGTAGTATAGGCCAGGGAGTCTCTGGGGCCAACGTCCTGACTTTC.

In nucleotides, the CDR3 is TGTGCCAGCAGCCTGACTAGCGGGAGGCCTAGCCACGAGCAGTACTTC. Translating gives CASSLTSGRPSHEQYF. The V gene is TRBV6-2 or TRBV6-3, the J gene TRBJ2-7, with 13 positions matching TRBD2. The length of the CDR3 is 16 residues. V was pared by 6 bases and J by 5 bases, with 10 bases of the junction left unmatched. CDR1 is MNHEY and CDR2 is SVGEGT in the germline V gene.